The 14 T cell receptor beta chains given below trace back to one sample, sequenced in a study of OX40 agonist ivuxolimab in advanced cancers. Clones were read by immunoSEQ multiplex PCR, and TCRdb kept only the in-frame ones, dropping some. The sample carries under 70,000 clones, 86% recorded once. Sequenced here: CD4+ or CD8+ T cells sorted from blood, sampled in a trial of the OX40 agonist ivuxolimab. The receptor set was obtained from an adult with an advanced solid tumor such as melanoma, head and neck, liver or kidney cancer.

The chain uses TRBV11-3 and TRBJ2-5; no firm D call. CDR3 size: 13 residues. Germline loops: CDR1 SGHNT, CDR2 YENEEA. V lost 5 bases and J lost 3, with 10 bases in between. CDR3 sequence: CASSPPPEETQYF. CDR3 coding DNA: TGTGCCAGCAGCCCCCCGCCAGAAGAGACCCAGTACTTC. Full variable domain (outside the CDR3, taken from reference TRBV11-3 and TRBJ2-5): EAGVVQSPRYKIIEKKQPVAFWCNPISGHNTLYWYLQNLGQGPELLIRYENEEAVDDSQLPKDRFSAERLKGVDSTLKIQPAELGDSAVYLCASSPPPEETQYFGPGTRLLVL.

The CDR3 loop reads CATSSRGGHNEQFF. CDR3 coding DNA: TGTGCCACCAGCAGTCGGGGGGGGCACAATGAGCAGTTCTTC. V usage is TRBV15 and J usage is TRBJ2-1; the match to TRBD2 covers 8 bases. Germline V gene data show CDR1 as LNHNV and CDR2 as YYDKDF (reference sequence). The CDR3 sequence is 14 residues long. After removal of 3 bases from V and 5 bases from J, the junction contained 3 bases not matched to a gene.

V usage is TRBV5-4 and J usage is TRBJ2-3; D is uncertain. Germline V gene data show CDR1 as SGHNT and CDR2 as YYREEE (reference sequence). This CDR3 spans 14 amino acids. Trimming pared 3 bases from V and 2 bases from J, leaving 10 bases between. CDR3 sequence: CASSSQESTDTQYF. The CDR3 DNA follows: TGTGCCAGCAGCTCCCAGGAATCCACAGATACGCAGTATTTT.

CDR3 DNA sequence: TGTGCCAGCAGCAGGGAGGGAGCGGGCTTTGAGCTGTTTTTT. The encoded protein is CASSREGAGFELFF. The chain joins TRBV11-3 to TRBJ2-2, with 7 positions matching TRBD2. This CDR3 spans 14 amino acids. V lost 5 bases to trimming and J lost 11 bases; unmatched junction nucleotides: 11. The germline gives CDR1 SGHNT, CDR2 YENEEA.

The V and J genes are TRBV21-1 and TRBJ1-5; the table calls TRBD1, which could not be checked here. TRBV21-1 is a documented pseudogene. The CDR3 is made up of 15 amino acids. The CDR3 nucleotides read TGTGCCAGCAGCAAAGCTTACAGGATCAATCAGCCCCAGCATTTT. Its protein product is CASSKAYRINQPQHF.

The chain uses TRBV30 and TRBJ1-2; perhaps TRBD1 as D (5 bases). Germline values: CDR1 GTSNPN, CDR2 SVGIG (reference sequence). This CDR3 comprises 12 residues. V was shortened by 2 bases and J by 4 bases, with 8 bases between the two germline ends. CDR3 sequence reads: CAWSPTAYGYTF. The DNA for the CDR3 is TGTGCCTGGAGTCCGACAGCCTATGGCTACACCTTC.

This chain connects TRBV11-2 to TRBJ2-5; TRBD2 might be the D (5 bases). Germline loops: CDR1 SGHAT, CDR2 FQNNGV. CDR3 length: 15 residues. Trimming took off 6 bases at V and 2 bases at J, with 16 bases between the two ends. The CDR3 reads CASRPAGVGQETQYF. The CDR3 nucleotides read TGTGCCAGCAGACCGGCGGGTGTGGGGCAAGAGACCCAGTACTTC.

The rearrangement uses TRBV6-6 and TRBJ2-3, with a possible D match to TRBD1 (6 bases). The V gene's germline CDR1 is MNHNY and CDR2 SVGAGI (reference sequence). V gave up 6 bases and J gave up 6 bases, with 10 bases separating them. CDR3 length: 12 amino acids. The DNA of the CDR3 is TGTGCCAGCAGCCGGCAGGGGGATACGCAGTATTTT. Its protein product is CASSRQGDTQYF.

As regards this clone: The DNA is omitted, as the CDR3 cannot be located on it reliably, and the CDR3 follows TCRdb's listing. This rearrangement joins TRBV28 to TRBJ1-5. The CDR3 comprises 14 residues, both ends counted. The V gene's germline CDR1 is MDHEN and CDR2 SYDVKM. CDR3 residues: CASSFLAGAQPQHF.

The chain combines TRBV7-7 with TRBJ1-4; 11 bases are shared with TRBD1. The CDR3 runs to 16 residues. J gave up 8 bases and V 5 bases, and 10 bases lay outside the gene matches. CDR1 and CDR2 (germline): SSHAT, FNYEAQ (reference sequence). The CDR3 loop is CASSTGQGDRNEKLFF. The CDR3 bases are TGTGCCAGCAGCACGGGACAGGGGGATAGGAACGAAAAACTGTTTTTT. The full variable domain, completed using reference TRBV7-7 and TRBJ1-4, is GAGVSQSPRYKVTKRGQDVTLRCDPISSHATLYWYQQALGQGPEFLTYFNYEAQPDKSGLPSDRFSAERPEGSISTLTIQRTEQRDSAMYRCASSTGQGDRNEKLFFGSGTQLSVL.

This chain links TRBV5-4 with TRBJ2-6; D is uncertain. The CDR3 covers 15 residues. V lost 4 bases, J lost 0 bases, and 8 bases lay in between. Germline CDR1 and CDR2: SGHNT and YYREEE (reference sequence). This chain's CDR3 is CASSVLNSGANVLTF. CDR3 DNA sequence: TGTGCCAGCAGCGTCTTAAACTCTGGGGCCAACGTCCTGACTTTC.

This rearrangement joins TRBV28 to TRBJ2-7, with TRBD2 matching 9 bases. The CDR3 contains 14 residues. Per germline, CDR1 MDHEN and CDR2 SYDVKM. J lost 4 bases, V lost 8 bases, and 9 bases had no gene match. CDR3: CASLSVAGVYEQYF. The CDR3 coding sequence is TGTGCCAGCCTTTCAGTAGCGGGGGTGTACGAGCAGTACTTC.

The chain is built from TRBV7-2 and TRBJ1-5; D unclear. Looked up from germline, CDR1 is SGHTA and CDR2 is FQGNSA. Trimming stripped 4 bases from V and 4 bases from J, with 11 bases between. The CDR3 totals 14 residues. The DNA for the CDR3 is TGTGCCAGCAGCTACTCGACGGGTAATCAGCCCCAGCATTTT. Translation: CASSYSTGNQPQHF.

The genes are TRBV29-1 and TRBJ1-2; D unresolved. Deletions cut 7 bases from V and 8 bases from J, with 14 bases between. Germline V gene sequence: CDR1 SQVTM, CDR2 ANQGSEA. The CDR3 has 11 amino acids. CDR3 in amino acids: CSESYQRGYTF. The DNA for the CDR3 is TGCAGCGAAAGTTACCAGCGGGGCTACACCTTC.